This T cell receptor (beta chain) was found in a study of regulatory T cells in long-lasting Graves disease. Study in general: Patients met the persistent Graves' disease definition after over 5 years of antithyroid drugs with positive TSH receptor antibodies.

This clonotype was recorded a few times. Its antigen is undetermined. Arm-PCR of CDR3 regions and iRepertoire HTBI primers were used to build TCR beta libraries. TCRdb ran MiXCR on the multiplex PCR reads and lists one entry per CDR3 protein. In the table there are about 470,000 distinct CDR3 sequences, about a fifth of which are singletons. Time point meaning: persistent/refractory GD, antithyroid drugs over 5 years with positive TRAb. Isolated PBMC RNA provided the starting material for the TCR library. Peripheral blood, at 8 to 9.5 milliliters, went into EDTA tubes. This CDR3 is built from 13 residues. The junction had 9 bases not matched to a gene; V was cut back by 0 bases and J by 11 bases. The V gene's germline CDR1 is DFQATT and CDR2 SNEGSKA (reference sequence). Points from the study as a whole: Persistent cases favored TRBV28, TRBJ1-2 and TRBJ2-5.

The chain carries TRBV20-1 and TRBJ1-1; 7 bases line up with TRBD1. The receptor comes from a female donor with Graves disease. The sample in question was peripheral blood mononuclear cells (PBMCs), obtained when the disease was refractory, from a patient treated with antithyroid drugs. The CDR3 sequence: CSAREGGDRDAFF. In nucleotides, the CDR3 is TGCAGTGCTAGAGAGGGGGGAGACAGGGACGCTTTCTTT.